Listed here are 30 T cell receptor beta chains from one sample, sequenced in a study of chemoradiotherapy in HPV16-positive cancers (dated by TCRdb to 2021 to 2024). Receptor amplification or capture employed the immunoSEQ multiplex PCR assay. The table comes from immuneACCESS by way of TCRdb, which keeps in-frame sequences with V and J called. Part of the clones is missing from these tables; in studies checked, under half for an unresolved V gene and the rest for unknown reasons. Here the sample has 25,000 to 40,000 clones; about nine tenths occur a single time. The ten largest make up 4.5% to 5.5% of the sample. The specimen was blood, collected from a patient who underwent chemoradiotherapy. These receptors originate from a human donor with HPV-associated anogenital cancer.

The rearrangement uses TRBV30 and TRBJ1-1; 8 bases line up with TRBD1. Unmatched junction bases numbered 5, after V lost 4 bases and J lost 1 base. From germline, CDR1 is GTSNPN and CDR2 SVGIG (reference sequence). The CDR3 is 14 residues long. CDR3: CAWMGQVSNTEAFF. CDR3 DNA sequence: TGTGCCTGGATGGGACAGGTTTCGAACACTGAAGCTTTCTTT.

The genes are TRBV9 and TRBJ2-5; 7 positions match TRBD2. The CDR3 is 14 amino acids. After removal of 0 bases from V and 3 bases from J, the junction contained 2 bases not matched to a gene. Germline-derived CDR1 and CDR2 are SGDLS and YYNGEE. CDR3 nucleotide sequence: TGTGCCAGCAGCGTAGAACTAGCGAAAGAGACCCAGTACTTC. Translation gives CASSVELAKETQYF.

The CDR3 loop reads CASSSHEGADEQYF. The CDR3 DNA reads as TGTGCCAGCAGCTCGCACGAGGGGGCCGACGAGCAGTACTTC. The V call is TRBV7-9, the J call TRBJ2-7; 7 nucleotides match TRBD1. This CDR3 comprises 14 residues. The V and J ends lost 4 bases and 5 bases, in that order; junction bases with no gene match: 8. Germline V gives CDR1 SEHNR, CDR2 FQNEAQ (reference sequence).

The V gene is TRBV2, the J gene TRBJ2-1; D uncertain. Trimming pared 4 bases from V and 3 bases from J, leaving 7 bases between. Germline V gene data show CDR1 as SNHLY and CDR2 as FYNNEI. This CDR3 spans 13 amino acids. The CDR3 region has the DNA TGTGCCAGCAGTGCAGGAGACTACAATGAGCAGTTCTTC. Translation: CASSAGDYNEQFF.

This chain connects TRBV7-9 to TRBJ1-1, with D uncertain. The V end lost 5 bases, the J end lost 8 bases, and 9 bases lay between the germline ends. The CDR3 covers 11 residues. Germline CDR1 is SEHNR and CDR2 is FQNEAQ (reference sequence). The CDR3 is CASSRVGEAFF. The CDR3 region has the DNA TGTGCCAGCAGCCGAGTAGGGGAAGCTTTCTTT. The full variable domain, in which reference TRBV7-9 and TRBJ1-1 provide the parts outside the CDR3, is DTGVSQNPRHKITKRGQNVTFRCDPISEHNRLYWYRQTLGQGPEFLTYFQNEAQLEKSRLLSDRFSAERPKGSFSTLEIQRTEQGDSAMYLCASSRVGEAFFGQGTRLTVV.

The chain carries TRBV10-2 and TRBJ2-3; weak D call: TRBD2 (5 bases). Germline V gene lookup returns CDR1 WSHSY and CDR2 SAAADI. Between the trimmed V and J ends, which lost 6 bases and 2 bases, there was a span of 9 bases. The CDR3 is made up of 13 amino acids. This CDR3 is CASRLGYTDTQYF. The CDR3 DNA sequence: TGCGCCAGCAGACTAGGGTACACAGATACGCAGTATTTT.

The V and J genes are TRBV11-2 and TRBJ2-7; 9 positions agree with TRBD2. This CDR3 spans 14 amino acids. Germline assignment: CDR1 SGHAT and CDR2 FQNNGV. The V gene end was trimmed by 1 base and the J gene end by 6 bases; junction bases not matched to a gene: 4. Here the CDR3 reads CASSLALAGREQYF. Here the CDR3 DNA reads TGTGCCAGCAGCTTAGCCCTAGCGGGACGCGAGCAGTACTTC.

DNA for the CDR3: TGTGCCAGCAGCTCTCAACCTAATTCACCCCTCCACTTT. This encodes CASSSQPNSPLHF. The V call is TRBV7-2, the J call TRBJ1-6; D call uncertain. Germline values: CDR1 SGHTA, CDR2 FQGNSA. Trimming took 4 bases from V and 6 from J, leaving 7 bases between them. The CDR3 consists of 13 residues.

The DNA for the CDR3 is TGTGCCAGCAGCGGGGTTACAGGGGGCGGCTATGAAAAACTGTTTTTT. Translated, it gives CASSGVTGGGYEKLFF. V is TRBV7-2 and J is TRBJ1-4; 9 bases agree with TRBD1. The germline gives CDR1 SGHTA, CDR2 FQGNSA. The CDR3 has 16 residues. The ends lost 5 bases at V and 6 bases at J; junction bases unmatched: 10.

The chain uses TRBV6-9 and TRBJ1-4; TRBD1 matches 7 bases. Germline V gene data show CDR1 as MNHGY and CDR2 as SVAAGI. V was clipped by 4 bases and J by 7 bases; unmatched bases: 24. The CDR3 extends over 20 amino acids. This CDR3 reads CASSSKLTTGAHFDCEKLFF. CDR3 coding DNA: TGTGCCAGCAGTTCCAAGCTCACCACAGGGGCCCATTTCGATTGTGAAAAACTGTTTTTT.

A single count supports this clone. The rearrangement links TRBV6-1 to TRBJ1-5; D is unclear. Germline assignment: CDR1 MNHNS and CDR2 SASEGT. Trimming took 1 base from V and 3 from J, leaving 10 bases between them. The CDR3 loop spans 15 amino acids. CDR3 in amino acids: CASSEEAEFNQPQHF. The CDR3 DNA sequence: TGTGCCAGCAGTGAAGAGGCGGAATTCAATCAGCCCCAGCATTTT.

The CDR3 DNA is TGTGCCAGCAGCTTGGATGTAAGGGGCCTCGAGCAGTACTTC. It is translated as CASSLDVRGLEQYF. The chain employs TRBV5-4 and TRBJ2-7; tentative D call: TRBD1 (5 bases). The germline V gene encodes CDR1 SGHNT and CDR2 YYREEE (reference sequence). V lost 0 bases and J 6 bases, leaving 13 bases between the germline ends. The CDR3 length is 14 residues.

The chain uses TRBV7-2 and TRBJ1-2, with TRBD1 as a possible D gene (6 bases). Trimming took 1 base from V and 0 from J, leaving 9 bases between them. This CDR3 region has 15 residues. Per the germline V gene, CDR1 is SGHTA and CDR2 is FQGNSA. The CDR3 DNA reads as TGTGCCAGCAGCTTAGAATCAGGGGCTAACTATGGCTACACCTTC. Residues: CASSLESGANYGYTF.

V and J are TRBV7-2 and TRBJ2-6; the match to TRBD1 covers 10 bases. This CDR3 spans 17 amino acids. V was pared by 1 base and J by 0 bases, with 0 bases of the junction left unmatched. Germline assignment: CDR1 SGHTA and CDR2 FQGNSA. The CDR3 sequence is CASSLGQGASGANVLTF. The CDR3 nucleotides are TGTGCCAGCAGCTTAGGACAGGGGGCCTCTGGGGCCAACGTCCTGACTTTC. The full variable domain, rest sourced from reference TRBV7-2 and TRBJ2-6, is GAGVSQSPSNKVTEKGKDVELRCDPISGHTALYWYRQSLGQGLEFLIYFQGNSAPDKSGLPSDRFSAERTGGSVSTLTIQRTQQEDSAVYLCASSLGQGASGANVLTFGAGSRLTVL.

The chain is built from TRBV5-1 and TRBJ1-6; a possible D gene is TRBD1 (5 bases). CDR1 and CDR2 (germline): SGHRS, YFSETQ. V was shortened by 4 bases and J by 0 bases, with 11 bases between the two germline ends. The CDR3 contains 16 residues. The DNA of the CDR3 is TGCGCCAGCAGCCATCAGGGCAGCTCCTATAATTCACCCCTCCACTTT. Translation: CASSHQGSSYNSPLHF. The entire variable domain, with the rest obtained from reference TRBV5-1 and TRBJ1-6, is as follows: KAGVTQTPRYLIKTRGQQVTLSCSPISGHRSVSWYQQTPGQGLQFLFEYFSETQRNKGNFPGRFSGRQFSNSRSEMNVSTLELGDSALYLCASSHQGSSYNSPLHFGNGTRLTVT.

The chain carries TRBV28 and TRBJ2-3; D possibly uses TRBD1 or TRBD2 (6 bases each). Per germline, CDR1 MDHEN and CDR2 SYDVKM. The CDR3 is 15 amino acids. Trimming removed 6 bases from V and 6 bases from J, with 19 bases in between. CDR3 amino acids: CASSLEYREVDTQYF. The CDR3 DNA reads TGTGCCAGCAGCCTTGAGTACAGGGAGGTTGATACGCAGTATTTT.

J is TRBJ2-5 and V is TRBV5-3; D ambiguous. TRBV5-3 is assigned to the ORF class and has an uncertain function. With 4 bases removed from V and 1 base from J, the gap between germline ends came to 17 bases. This CDR3 spans 16 amino acids. The DNA of the CDR3 is TGTGCCAGAAGCCCTCACCGGTCAGCGATCCAAGAGACCCAGTACTTC. This translates into CARSPHRSAIQETQYF.

The V call is TRBV6-1, the J call TRBJ2-3; 9 bases are a match to TRBD1. V shed 5 bases, J shed 0 bases, and the junction held 3 bases outside the gene matches. The CDR3 sequence is 15 residues long. In germline, CDR1 is MNHNS, CDR2 SASEGT. The CDR3 nucleotides are TGTGCCAGCAGTTTGACAGGGGGTAGCACAGATACGCAGTATTTT. This gives the protein CASSLTGGSTDTQYF.

In its sample, this clone was seen once. The J gene is TRBJ1-2, the V gene TRBV5-1, with 7 bases lining up with TRBD1. V shed 4 bases and J 3 bases; nucleotides not matched to a gene: 9. Germline V lookup: CDR1 SGHRS, CDR2 YFSETQ. This CDR3 has 15 amino acids. This chain's CDR3 is CASSDEAGGHYGYTF. CDR3 DNA: TGCGCCAGCAGCGATGAGGCAGGGGGTCACTATGGCTACACCTTC. Variable domain in full (rest from reference TRBV5-1 and TRBJ1-2): KAGVTQTPRYLIKTRGQQVTLSCSPISGHRSVSWYQQTPGQGLQFLFEYFSETQRNKGNFPGRFSGRQFSNSRSEMNVSTLELGDSALYLCASSDEAGGHYGYTFGSGTRLTVV.

The genes are TRBV5-1 and TRBJ2-3; TRBD1 matches at 7 bases. CDR1 SGHRS and CDR2 YFSETQ come from the germline V gene. This CDR3 is 14 amino acids long. V shed 4 bases, J shed 1 base, and the junction held 3 bases outside the gene matches. The CDR3, as DNA: TGCGCCAGCAGCCGTGGACAGGGCACAGATACGCAGTATTTT. This codes for CASSRGQGTDTQYF.

This clone was seen a handful of times. The chain is built from TRBV5-4 and TRBJ2-5, with D possibly TRBD2 on 6 matching bases. Trimming took off 1 base at V and 4 bases at J, with 23 bases between the two ends. Germline V gene lookup returns CDR1 SGHNT and CDR2 YYREEE (reference sequence). The CDR3 totals 18 residues. The CDR3 sequence: CASSLFIRTSPRGETQYF. In nucleotides, the CDR3 is TGTGCCAGCAGCTTGTTCATCCGCACTAGCCCTAGGGGAGAGACCCAGTACTTC.

V usage is TRBV5-1 and J usage is TRBJ2-5; D is possibly TRBD2 (7 bases). Trimming left V 3 bases short and J 4 bases short, with 16 bases between. CDR3 size: 15 residues. The germline V gene encodes CDR1 SGHRS and CDR2 YFSETQ. The CDR3 is CASSWTRGAGETQYF. The CDR3 DNA sequence: TGCGCCAGCAGCTGGACTCGGGGGGCGGGAGAGACCCAGTACTTC.

J is TRBJ2-5 and V is TRBV28; 7 positions agree with TRBD2. CDR3 length equals 14 residues. The V and J ends lost 6 bases and 5 bases, in that order; junction bases with no gene match: 9. CDR1 and CDR2 (germline): MDHEN, SYDVKM. CDR3 bases: TGTGCCAGCAGCCGTGGTGGGGGGGTTGAGACCCAGTACTTC. Protein product: CASSRGGGVETQYF.

The chain couples TRBV21-1 to TRBJ1-2. TRBV21-1 is described as a pseudogene. The CDR3 is 16 residues long. Here the CDR3 DNA reads TGTGCCAGCAGCCAAAAGCGGTGGGTTTTTGACTATGGCTACACCTTC. This encodes CASSQKRWVFDYGYTF.

V usage is TRBV2 and J usage is TRBJ2-5; unclear D gene. Trimming shortened V by 2 bases and J by 5 bases, and 3 bases separated the two germline ends. CDR3 length: 11 residues. Germline CDR1 SNHLY, CDR2 FYNNEI. The CDR3 region is CASSERETQYF. CDR3 coding DNA: TGTGCCAGCAGTGAAAGGGAGACCCAGTACTTC.

The rearrangement uses TRBV9 and TRBJ1-4; a possible D gene is TRBD1 (5 bases). The CDR3 is 16 amino acids. Germline assignment: CDR1 SGDLS and CDR2 YYNGEE. V lost 0 bases, J lost 1 base, and 10 bases lay in between. The CDR3 sequence is CASSVEGVGTNEKLFF. The CDR3 DNA sequence: TGTGCCAGCAGCGTAGAAGGGGTCGGAACTAATGAAAAACTGTTTTTT.

V usage is TRBV6-5 and J usage is TRBJ1-6, with no clear D. The CDR3 has 14 residues. Trimming cost V 7 bases and J 6 bases, with 13 bases left between them. CDR1 is MNHEY, CDR2 SVGAGI, per germline. This chain's CDR3 is CASTTRSLNSPLHF. The CDR3 DNA reads TGTGCCAGCACCACTCGGTCCCTTAATTCACCCCTCCACTTT.

The chain uses TRBV7-2 and TRBJ1-5; D not certain. This CDR3 comprises 12 residues. Looked up from germline, CDR1 is SGHTA and CDR2 is FQGNSA. The V gene lost 1 base and the J gene lost 6 bases, with 4 bases spanning the gap. CDR3: CASSLEFQPQHF. For the CDR3, the DNA is TGTGCCAGCAGCTTAGAGTTTCAGCCCCAGCATTTT.

This chain joins TRBV5-1 and TRBJ2-3; no definite D call. The CDR3 sequence is 12 residues long. V was pared by 0 bases and J by 9 bases, with 8 bases between. Germline lookup yields CDR1 SGHRS and CDR2 YFSETQ. The CDR3 nucleotides read TGCGCCAGCAGCTTGGAACATAACACGCAGTATTTT. Translated: CASSLEHNTQYF. Supplemented by reference TRBV5-1 and TRBJ2-3, the full variable domain reads KAGVTQTPRYLIKTRGQQVTLSCSPISGHRSVSWYQQTPGQGLQFLFEYFSETQRNKGNFPGRFSGRQFSNSRSEMNVSTLELGDSALYLCASSLEHNTQYFGPGTRLTVL.

Only one count was recorded for this clone. The genes are TRBV19 and TRBJ1-1, with D possibly matching TRBD1 (6 bases). This CDR3 has 13 residues. Trimming left V 6 bases short and J 4 bases short, with 12 bases between. Germline V CDR1 and CDR2: LNHDA, SQIVND (reference sequence). The chain's CDR3 is CASRLRGVTEAFF. The CDR3 region has the DNA TGTGCCAGTAGACTCAGGGGAGTCACTGAAGCTTTCTTT.